The present T cell receptor beta chain was sequenced within a study of graft-versus-host responses after intestinal transplantation. Study-wide background: Recipients were given multivisceral, liver-intestinal, or isolated intestinal transplants.

General study points: The study associated peak circulating GvH clone levels with early post-transplant HvG declines. Recipient marrow showed GvH clones, some seen first in ileum or blood. Some patients had graft-donor T cell macrochimerism, and their allografts showed high graft-versus-host to host-versus-graft clonal ratios.

A note on this clone: The antigen is not known.

The CDR3 sequence is 15 residues long. Germline CDR1 SGDLS, CDR2 YYNGEE. Some clones are missing from TCRdb's copy, which holds only in-frame ones; the method was immunoSEQ multiplex PCR. The sample records 70,000 to 95,000 clones, roughly 93% being singletons. The clonotype was recovered from a human donor who was the organ donor for an intestinal transplant. Source: unstimulated CD8+ T cells sorted from spleen or lymph node cells, taken before transplant. The chain joins TRBV9 to TRBJ2-5; TRBD1 aligns across 8 bases. The closer fit of TRBJ2-7 to the DNA end suggests the J call may be wrong. CDR3 loop: CASSVAGTGVYEQYF. CDR3 nucleotide sequence: TGTGCCAGCAGCGTAGCCGGGACAGGCGTTTACGAGCAGTACTTC.